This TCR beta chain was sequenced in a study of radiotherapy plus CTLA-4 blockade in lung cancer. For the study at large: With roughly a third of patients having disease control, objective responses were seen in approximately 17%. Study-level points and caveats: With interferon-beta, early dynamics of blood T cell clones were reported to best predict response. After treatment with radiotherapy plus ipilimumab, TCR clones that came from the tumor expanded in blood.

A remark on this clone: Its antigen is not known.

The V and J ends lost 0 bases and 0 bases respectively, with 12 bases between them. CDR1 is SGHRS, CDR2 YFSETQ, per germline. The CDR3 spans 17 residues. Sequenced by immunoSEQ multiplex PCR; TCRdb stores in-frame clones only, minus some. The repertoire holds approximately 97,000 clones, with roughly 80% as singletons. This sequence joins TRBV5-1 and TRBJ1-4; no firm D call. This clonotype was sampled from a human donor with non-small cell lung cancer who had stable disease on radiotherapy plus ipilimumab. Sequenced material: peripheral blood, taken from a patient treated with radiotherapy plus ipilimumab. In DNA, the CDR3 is TGCGCCAGCAGCTTGGACCTCGTACCACCAACTAATGAAAAACTGTTTTTT. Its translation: CASSLDLVPPTNEKLFF.